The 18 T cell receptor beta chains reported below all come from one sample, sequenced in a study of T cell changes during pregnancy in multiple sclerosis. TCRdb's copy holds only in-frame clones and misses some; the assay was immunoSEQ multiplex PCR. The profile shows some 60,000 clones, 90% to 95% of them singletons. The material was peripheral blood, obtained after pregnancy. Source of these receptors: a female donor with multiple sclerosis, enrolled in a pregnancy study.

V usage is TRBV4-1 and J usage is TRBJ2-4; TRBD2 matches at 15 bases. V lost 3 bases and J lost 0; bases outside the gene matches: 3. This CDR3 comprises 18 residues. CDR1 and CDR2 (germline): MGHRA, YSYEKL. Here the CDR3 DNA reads TGCGCCAGCAGCCAGGGACTAGCGGGAGGCCTAGCCAAAAACATTCAGTACTTC. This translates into CASSQGLAGGLAKNIQYF.

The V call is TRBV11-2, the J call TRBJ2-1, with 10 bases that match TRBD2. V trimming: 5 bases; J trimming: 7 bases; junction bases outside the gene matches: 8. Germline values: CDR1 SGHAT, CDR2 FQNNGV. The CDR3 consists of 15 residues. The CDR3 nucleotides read TGTGCCAGCAGCCTAATAGCGGGAGGACGTAATGAGCAGTTCTTC. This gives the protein CASSLIAGGRNEQFF. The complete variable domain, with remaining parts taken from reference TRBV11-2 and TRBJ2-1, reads EAGVAQSPRYKIIEKRQSVAFWCNPISGHATLYWYQQILGQGPKLLIQFQNNGVVDDSQLPKDRFSAERLKGVDSTLKIQPAKLEDSAVYLCASSLIAGGRNEQFFGPGTRLTVL.

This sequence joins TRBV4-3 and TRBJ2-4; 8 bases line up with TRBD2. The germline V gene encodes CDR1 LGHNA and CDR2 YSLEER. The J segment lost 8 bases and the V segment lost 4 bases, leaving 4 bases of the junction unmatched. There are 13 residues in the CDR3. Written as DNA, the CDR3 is TGCGCCAGCAGCCCACGGGGGGGGGACATTCAGTACTTC. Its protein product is CASSPRGGDIQYF.

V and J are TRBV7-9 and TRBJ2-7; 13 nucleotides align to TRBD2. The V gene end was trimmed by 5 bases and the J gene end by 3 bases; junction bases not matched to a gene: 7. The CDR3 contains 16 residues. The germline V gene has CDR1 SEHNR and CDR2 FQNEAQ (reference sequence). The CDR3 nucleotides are TGTGCCAGCAGCACCCGAGGACTAGCGGGAGTCTACGAGCAGTACTTC. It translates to CASSTRGLAGVYEQYF.

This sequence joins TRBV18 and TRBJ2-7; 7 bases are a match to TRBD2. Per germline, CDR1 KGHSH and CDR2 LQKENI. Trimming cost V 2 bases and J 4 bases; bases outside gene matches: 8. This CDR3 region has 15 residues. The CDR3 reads CASSPEPSGIYEQYF. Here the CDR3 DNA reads TGTGCCAGCTCACCAGAGCCTAGCGGAATATACGAGCAGTACTTC. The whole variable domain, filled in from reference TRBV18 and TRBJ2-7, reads NAGVMQNPRHLVRRRGQEARLRCSPMKGHSHVYWYRQLPEEGLKFMVYLQKENIIDESGMPKERFSAEFPKEGPSILRIQQVVRGDSAAYFCASSPEPSGIYEQYFGPGTRLTVT.

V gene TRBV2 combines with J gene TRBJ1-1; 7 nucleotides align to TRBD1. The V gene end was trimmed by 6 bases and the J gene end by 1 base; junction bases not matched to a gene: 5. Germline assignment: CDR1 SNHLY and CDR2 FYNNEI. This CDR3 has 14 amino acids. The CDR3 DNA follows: TGTGCCAGCAGGAGAGGGGGCACGAACACTGAAGCTTTCTTT. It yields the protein CASRRGGTNTEAFF.

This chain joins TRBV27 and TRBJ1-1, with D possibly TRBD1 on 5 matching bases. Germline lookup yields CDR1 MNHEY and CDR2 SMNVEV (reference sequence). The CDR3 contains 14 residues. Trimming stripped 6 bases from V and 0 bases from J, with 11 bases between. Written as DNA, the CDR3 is TGTGCCAGCAGGGTTGACAGCCTGAACACTGAAGCTTTCTTT. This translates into CASRVDSLNTEAFF.

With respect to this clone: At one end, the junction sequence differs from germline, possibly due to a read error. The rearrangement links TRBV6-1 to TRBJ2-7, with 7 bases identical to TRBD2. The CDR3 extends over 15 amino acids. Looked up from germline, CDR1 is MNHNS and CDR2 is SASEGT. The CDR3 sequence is CASREAGLLSYEQYF. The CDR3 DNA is TGTGCCAGCAGAGAAGCGGGACTTCTCTCCTACGAGCAGTACTTC.

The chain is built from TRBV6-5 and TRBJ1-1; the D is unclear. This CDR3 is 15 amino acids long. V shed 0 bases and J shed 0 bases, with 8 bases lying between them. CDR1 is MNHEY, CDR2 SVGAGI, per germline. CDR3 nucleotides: TGTGCCAGCAGTTACTCGCGCTCATTGAACACTGAAGCTTTCTTT. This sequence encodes CASSYSRSLNTEAFF.

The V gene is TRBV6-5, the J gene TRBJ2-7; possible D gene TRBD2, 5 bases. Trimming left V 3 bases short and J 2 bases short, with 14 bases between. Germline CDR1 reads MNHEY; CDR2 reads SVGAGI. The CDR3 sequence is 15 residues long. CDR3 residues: CASSYGQASTYEQYF. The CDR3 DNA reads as TGTGCCAGCAGTTATGGGCAGGCTAGCACCTACGAGCAGTACTTC.

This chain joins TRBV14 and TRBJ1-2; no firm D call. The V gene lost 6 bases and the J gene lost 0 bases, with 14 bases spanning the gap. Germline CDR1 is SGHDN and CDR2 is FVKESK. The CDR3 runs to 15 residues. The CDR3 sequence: CASSRHGSPNYGYTF. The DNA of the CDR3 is TGTGCCAGCAGTAGGCACGGGTCGCCTAACTATGGCTACACCTTC.

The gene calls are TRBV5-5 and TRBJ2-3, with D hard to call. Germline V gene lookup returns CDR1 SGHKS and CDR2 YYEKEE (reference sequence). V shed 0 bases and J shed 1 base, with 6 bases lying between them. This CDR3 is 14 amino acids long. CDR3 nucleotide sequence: TGTGCCAGCAGCTTGGAGCAGGGCACAGATACGCAGTATTTT. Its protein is CASSLEQGTDTQYF. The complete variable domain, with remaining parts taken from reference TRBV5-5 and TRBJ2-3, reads DAGVTQSPTHLIKTRGQQVTLRCSPISGHKSVSWYQQVLGQGPQFIFQYYEKEERGRGNFPDRFSARQFPNYSSELNVNALLLGDSALYLCASSLEQGTDTQYFGPGTRLTVL.

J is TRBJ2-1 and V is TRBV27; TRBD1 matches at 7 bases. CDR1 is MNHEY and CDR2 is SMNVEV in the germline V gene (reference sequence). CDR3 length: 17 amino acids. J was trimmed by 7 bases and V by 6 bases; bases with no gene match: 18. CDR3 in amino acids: CASSPVGAGGVVNEQFF. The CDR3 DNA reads TGTGCCAGCAGCCCTGTGGGGGCAGGGGGAGTTGTGAATGAGCAGTTCTTC.

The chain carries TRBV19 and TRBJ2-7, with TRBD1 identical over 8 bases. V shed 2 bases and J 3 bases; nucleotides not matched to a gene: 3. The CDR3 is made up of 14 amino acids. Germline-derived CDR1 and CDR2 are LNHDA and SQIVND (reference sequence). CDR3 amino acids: CASSIQGAIYEQYF. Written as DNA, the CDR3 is TGTGCCAGTAGTATACAGGGGGCGATCTACGAGCAGTACTTC.

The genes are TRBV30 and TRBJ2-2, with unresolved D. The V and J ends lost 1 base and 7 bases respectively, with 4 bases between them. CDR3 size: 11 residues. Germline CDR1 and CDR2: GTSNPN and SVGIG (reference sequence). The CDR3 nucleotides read TGTGCCTGGAGTGGGAGCGGGGAGCTGTTTTTT. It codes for CAWSGSGELFF.

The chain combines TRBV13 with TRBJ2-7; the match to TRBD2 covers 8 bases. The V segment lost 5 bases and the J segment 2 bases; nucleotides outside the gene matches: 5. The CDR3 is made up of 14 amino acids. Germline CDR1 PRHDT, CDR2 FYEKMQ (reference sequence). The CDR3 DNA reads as TGTGCCAGCAGCCCGGCGGGAGGTCCCTACGAGCAGTACTTC. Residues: CASSPAGGPYEQYF.

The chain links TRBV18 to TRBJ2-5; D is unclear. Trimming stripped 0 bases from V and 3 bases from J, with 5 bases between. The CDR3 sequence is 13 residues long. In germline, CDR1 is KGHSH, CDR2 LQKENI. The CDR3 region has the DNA TGTGCCAGCTCACCACCGTATGAAGAGACCCAGTACTTC. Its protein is CASSPPYEETQYF.

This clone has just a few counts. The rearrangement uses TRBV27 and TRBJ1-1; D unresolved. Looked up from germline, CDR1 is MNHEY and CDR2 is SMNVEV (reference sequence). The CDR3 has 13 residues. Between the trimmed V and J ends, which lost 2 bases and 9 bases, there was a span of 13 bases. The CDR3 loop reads CASSLRAGFQAFF. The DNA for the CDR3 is TGTGCCAGCAGTTTACGGGCGGGTTTTCAAGCTTTCTTT.